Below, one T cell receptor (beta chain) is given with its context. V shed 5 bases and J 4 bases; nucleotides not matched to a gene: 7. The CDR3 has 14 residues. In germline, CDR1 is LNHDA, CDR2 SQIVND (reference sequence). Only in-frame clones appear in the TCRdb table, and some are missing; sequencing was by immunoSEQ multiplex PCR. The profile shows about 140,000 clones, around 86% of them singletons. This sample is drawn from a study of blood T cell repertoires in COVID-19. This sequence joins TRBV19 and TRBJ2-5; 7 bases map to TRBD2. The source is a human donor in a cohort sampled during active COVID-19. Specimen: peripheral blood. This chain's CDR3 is CASSPGTTLETQYF. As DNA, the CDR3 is TGTGCCAGTAGTCCCGGGACTACCTTAGAGACCCAGTACTTC. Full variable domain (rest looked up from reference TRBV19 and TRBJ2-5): DGGITQSPKYLFRKEGQNVTLSCEQNLNHDAMYWYRQDPGQGLRLIYYSQIVNDFQKGDIAEGYSVSREKKESFPLTVTSAQKNPTAFYLCASSPGTTLETQYFGPGTRLLVL.